Shown below are 28 T cell receptor beta chains from a single sample sequenced in a study of vaccination effects on CD4 cells after COVID-19 (dated by TCRdb to between 2021 and 2022). In the ViraFEST assay, PBMC were stimulated with viral peptide pools, and TCR sequencing was then used to find antigen-specific CD4+ T cell clonotypes based on their expansion. After less than 13 days of culture, CD4+ T cells were isolated with the EasySep CD4+ T cell isolation kit. Each participant received two doses of an mRNA SARS-CoV-2 vaccine, either BNT162b2 or mRNA-1273. The antigens for these receptors are not known. Library preparation employed the immunoSEQ multiplex PCR assay. TCRdb mirrors the immuneACCESS table, restricted to in-frame sequences. Some clones are absent from its copies; in checked studies, under half trace to an unresolved V gene, and the reason for the others is unknown. This sample gives 25,000 to 35,000 clones in total; roughly 80% of them show up just once. The ten largest account for about 1.5% of the sample.

This specimen was CD4+ T cells from PBMCs cultured with HCoV-NL63 spike peptides, taken after COVID-19 vaccination. What this sample's cell subset or site label stands for: HCoV-NL63 spike overlapping peptide pool stimulation. Receptors originate from a human donor who received a COVID-19 vaccine. Some clones in this sample may be carry-over from other donors' samples.

This clone occurred once. DNA for the CDR3: TGTGCCAGCAGCTTCTACGGGACTAGCGGGGGACGGGAGGATACGCAGTATTTT. It specifies CASSFYGTSGGREDTQYF. The chain uses TRBV7-2 and TRBJ2-3; 14 nucleotides match TRBD2. The CDR3 sequence is 18 residues long. J was trimmed by 6 bases and V by 3 bases; bases with no gene match: 11. CDR1 and CDR2 (germline): SGHTA, FQGNSA.

The chain combines TRBV6-5 with TRBJ2-1; no definite D call. The CDR3 loop spans 12 amino acids. Germline CDR1 and CDR2: MNHEY and SVGAGI. Deletions cut 6 bases from V and 5 bases from J, with 8 bases between. The CDR3 DNA sequence: TGTGCCAGCAGCCGCGTCGACAATGAGCAGTTCTTC. Amino acid sequence: CASSRVDNEQFF.

This chain joins TRBV3-1 (or the pseudogene TRBV3-2) and TRBJ2-6; D possibly corresponds to TRBD2 (5 bases). The CDR3 has 16 amino acids. Germline CDR1 and CDR2: LGHDT and YNNKEL (reference sequence). The V end lost 1 base, the J end lost 2 bases, and 9 bases lay between the germline ends. The CDR3 reads CASSQAMRAGANVLTF. The CDR3 nucleotides read TGTGCCAGCAGCCAAGCTATGAGGGCTGGGGCCAACGTCCTGACTTTC.

This sequence joins TRBV15 and TRBJ2-7; D may be TRBD1 (5 bases). Looked up from germline, CDR1 is LNHNV and CDR2 is YYDKDF (reference sequence). Trimming removed 1 base from V and 0 bases from J, with 7 bases in between. This CDR3 has 14 residues. CDR3 sequence reads: CATSRGQFSYEQYV. DNA for the CDR3: TGTGCCACCAGCAGAGGACAGTTCTCCTACGAGCAGTACGTC.

This rearrangement joins TRBV24-1 to TRBJ2-1; TRBD2 is a possible D gene (7 bases). This CDR3 is built from 17 residues. Trimming removed 4 bases from V and 4 bases from J, with 19 bases in between. CDR1 and CDR2 from the germline V gene are KGHDR and SFDVKD. The DNA for the CDR3 is TGTGCCACCAGTGACCAAAGACAGGCGGGAGTTTACAATGAGCAGTTCTTC. This gives the protein CATSDQRQAGVYNEQFF.

The chain carries TRBV19 and TRBJ1-1; D uncertain. The V end lost 1 base, the J end lost 6 bases, and 9 bases lay between the germline ends. The CDR3 is made up of 13 amino acids. Germline loops: CDR1 LNHDA, CDR2 SQIVND (reference sequence). For the CDR3, the DNA is TGTGCCAGTAGTATAGGACTGCAATCTGAAGCTTTCTTT. As protein: CASSIGLQSEAFF.

This clone occurred a few times. The chain uses TRBV5-6 and TRBJ1-5, with unresolved D. This CDR3 has 15 residues. Germline CDR1 and CDR2: SGHDT and YYEEEE. Trimming took off 1 base at V and 2 bases at J, with 10 bases between the two ends. In nucleotides, the CDR3 is TGTGCCAGCAGCTTGCGCAGGAGCGGCAATCAGCCCCAGCATTTT. It specifies CASSLRRSGNQPQHF.

The chain links TRBV5-6 to TRBJ1-5; D call uncertain. CDR3 length equals 14 residues. Germline V lookup: CDR1 SGHDT, CDR2 YYEEEE. Trimming took 2 bases from V and 4 from J, leaving 10 bases between them. CDR3 region: CASSFQRENQPQHF. Here the CDR3 DNA reads TGTGCCAGCAGCTTTCAACGGGAAAATCAGCCCCAGCATTTT.

This rearrangement joins TRBV6-2 or TRBV6-3 to TRBJ2-3; perhaps D is TRBD1 or TRBD2 (5 bases each). From germline, CDR1 is MNHEY and CDR2 SVGEGT. Trimming removed 3 bases from V and 1 base from J, with 20 bases in between. The CDR3 runs 18 residues. CDR3 sequence (DNA): TGTGCCAGCAGTTATGAGGGGTTAGCCCCTAGAGGCACAGATACGCAGTATTTT. Its protein is CASSYEGLAPRGTDTQYF.

V and J are TRBV24-1 and TRBJ1-5; maybe TRBD1 (6 bases). The CDR3 length is 14 residues. Germline loops: CDR1 KGHDR, CDR2 SFDVKD. V lost 5 bases to trimming and J lost 9 bases, with 16 bases between them. The CDR3 sequence: CATSGGGTPGPQHF. The CDR3 DNA reads as TGTGCCACCAGTGGGGGGGGGACACCCGGGCCCCAGCATTTT.

The genes are TRBV6-2 or TRBV6-3 and TRBJ2-2, with D tentatively TRBD1 (6 bases). Germline V CDR1 and CDR2: MNHEY, SVGEGT. Deletions cut 2 bases from V and 1 base from J, with 17 bases between. CDR3 length: 18 residues. CDR3 in DNA: TGTGCCAGCAGTTACGCCAATACAGGGTTAAAGAACACCGGGGAGCTGTTTTTT. It yields the protein CASSYANTGLKNTGELFF.

J is TRBJ2-7 and V is TRBV12-2; TRBD2, as called in the table, went unchecked against the DNA. TRBV12-2 is flagged as a pseudogene. The CDR3 spans 14 residues. CDR3 sequence (DNA): TGTGCAAGTCTCACCAACTCGGGGGTCAGCGAGCAGTACGTC. It yields the protein CASLTNSGVSEQYV.

V and J are TRBV5-1 and TRBJ1-2, with 7 bases identical to TRBD1. The CDR3 runs 12 residues. Trimming removed 4 bases from V and 6 bases from J; junction bases left unmatched: 3. CDR1 and CDR2 from the germline V gene are SGHRS and YFSETQ. The CDR3 protein is CASSTDRDGYTF. In DNA form, the CDR3 reads TGCGCCAGCAGCACCGACAGGGATGGCTACACCTTC.

This rearrangement joins TRBV10-3 to TRBJ1-1, with a weak D call TRBD1 (5 bases). CDR1 and CDR2 from the germline V gene are ENHRY and SYGVKD. The CDR3 contains 16 residues. V was pared by 0 bases and J by 1 base, with 12 bases between. CDR3 in DNA: TGTGCCATCAGTGAGTCGATAGCAGGGACGAACACTGAAGCTTTCTTT. It codes for CAISESIAGTNTEAFF.

The rearrangement joins TRBV10-2 to TRBJ2-4; no clear D gene. The CDR3 has 15 amino acids. With 2 bases removed from V and 0 bases from J, the gap between germline ends came to 8 bases. CDR1 and CDR2 (germline): WSHSY, SAAADI. CDR3 coding DNA: TGCGCCAGCAGTGAGGGCCGTTTAGCCAAAAACATTCAGTACTTC. Its translation is CASSEGRLAKNIQYF.

The chain carries TRBV12-3 or TRBV12-4 and TRBJ1-2; D is ambiguous. CDR3 length: 13 amino acids. V lost 6 bases and J 8 bases, leaving 16 bases between the germline ends. This chain's CDR3 is CASRAGRLLGYTF. For the CDR3, the DNA is TGTGCCAGCAGGGCGGGCAGGCTGCTGGGCTACACCTTC.

The rearrangement links TRBV6-5 to TRBJ1-5, with no clear D. V lost 8 bases to trimming and J lost 7 bases, with 15 bases between them. Germline CDR1 is MNHEY and CDR2 is SVGAGI. The CDR3 totals 13 residues. The CDR3 DNA is TGTGCCAGCCAGGCAGTAAGGGTCCAGCCCCAGCATTTT. It codes for CASQAVRVQPQHF.

J is TRBJ1-6 and V is TRBV25-1; 7 bases fit TRBD1. The CDR3 is 15 amino acids. Trimming at V came to 4 bases and at J to 8 bases, leaving 8 bases not matched to a gene. Germline V gene lookup returns CDR1 MGHDK and CDR2 SYGVNS. CDR3: CASSGRGLVYSPLHF. In DNA, the CDR3 is TGTGCCAGCAGTGGAAGGGGGCTTGTTTATTCACCCCTCCACTTT.

This chain joins TRBV4-1 and TRBJ1-5; weak D call: TRBD1 (6 bases). This CDR3 has 14 amino acids. The V gene's germline CDR1 is MGHRA and CDR2 YSYEKL. Trimming shortened V by 3 bases and J by 4 bases, and 10 bases separated the two germline ends. The CDR3 DNA sequence: TGCGCCAGCAGCCAGACAGGAAAAAATCAGCCCCAGCATTTT. Protein: CASSQTGKNQPQHF.

The chain recombines TRBV7-2 with TRBJ1-1; unclear D gene. CDR3 size: 14 residues. Germline V gene lookup returns CDR1 SGHTA and CDR2 FQGNSA. V lost 0 bases to trimming and J lost 4 bases, with 9 bases between them. CDR3 protein: CASSLAQGPTEAFF. The CDR3 coding sequence is TGTGCCAGCAGCTTAGCGCAAGGGCCCACTGAAGCTTTCTTT.

V and J are TRBV5-5 and TRBJ2-7; unclear D gene. V was pared by 4 bases and J by 0 bases, with 14 bases between. CDR1 and CDR2 from the germline V gene are SGHKS and YYEKEE (reference sequence). The CDR3 is 15 residues long. DNA for the CDR3: TGTGCCAGCAGCCCTGTGGTTCTCGGCTCCTACGAGCAGTACGTC. Translation: CASSPVVLGSYEQYV.

The V and J genes are TRBV7-8 and TRBJ2-2; a possible D gene is TRBD1 (6 bases). The CDR3 has 16 residues. V gave up 5 bases and J gave up 0 bases, with 13 bases separating them. The germline CDR1 and CDR2 sequences are SGHVS and FQNEAQ. For the CDR3, the DNA is TGTGCCAGCAGCCTACGGGACACAGCGAACACCGGGGAGCTGTTTTTT. Protein: CASSLRDTANTGELFF.

With regard to this clone: Other nucleotide sequences from this sample produce the same CDR3. The genes are TRBV3-1 (or the pseudogene TRBV3-2) and TRBJ2-7, with 7 bases lining up with TRBD1. With 4 bases clipped from V and 3 bases from J, the junction kept 3 bases outside the gene matches. The CDR3 is 13 amino acids. Germline V gene lookup returns CDR1 LGHDT and CDR2 YNNKEL (reference sequence). The CDR3 DNA follows: TGTGCCAGCAGCCGGGGACAGCTCTACGAGCAGTACGTC. Its protein is CASSRGQLYEQYV.

The gene calls are TRBV3-1 (or the pseudogene TRBV3-2) and TRBJ1-1, with a weak D call TRBD1 (5 bases). V was clipped by 1 base and J by 1 base, with 7 bases between them. From germline, CDR1 is LGHDT and CDR2 YNNKEL (reference sequence). The CDR3 has 14 amino acids. CDR3 DNA sequence: TGTGCCAGCAGCCAAGGGGGGGGGAACACTGAAGCTTTCTTT. Translating gives CASSQGGGNTEAFF.

This CDR3 is CASSEGADTQYF. In DNA form, the CDR3 reads TGCGCCAGCAGTGAGGGTGCAGATACGCAGTATTTT. The chain is built from TRBV10-2 and TRBJ2-3; D gene ambiguous. The CDR3 loop spans 12 amino acids. The germline V and J ends were trimmed by 2 bases and 4 bases, with 4 bases remaining between them. Germline V gene data show CDR1 as WSHSY and CDR2 as SAAADI.

This clone has more than one count but fewer than ten. This chain links TRBV5-1 with TRBJ1-6; 9 nucleotides line up with TRBD1. This CDR3 has 15 amino acids. V shed 2 bases, J shed 14 bases, and the junction held 11 bases outside the gene matches. Per the germline V gene, CDR1 is SGHRS and CDR2 is YFSETQ. CDR3 region: CASSFQPGQGESLHF. CDR3 bases: TGCGCCAGCAGCTTCCAACCGGGACAGGGAGAATCCCTCCACTTT.

V gene TRBV2 combines with J gene TRBJ1-1, with D uncertain. Germline V CDR1 and CDR2: SNHLY, FYNNEI. The ends were cut back, 6 bases at V and 4 bases at J, with 18 bases in the middle. This CDR3 contains 15 residues. The CDR3 loop is CASSGNLGRGTEAFF. CDR3 in DNA: TGTGCCAGCAGCGGAAATTTGGGCCGCGGCACTGAAGCTTTCTTT. The full variable domain, completed using reference TRBV2 and TRBJ1-1, is EPEVTQTPSHQVTQMGQEVILRCVPISNHLYFYWYRQILGQKVEFLVSFYNNEISEKSEIFDDQFSVERPDGSNFTLKIRSTKLEDSAMYFCASSGNLGRGTEAFFGQGTRLTVV.

The chain couples TRBV30 to TRBJ1-6, with D perhaps matching TRBD1 (6 bases). The CDR3 is made up of 14 amino acids. Trimming took 7 bases from V and 6 from J, leaving 16 bases between them. Looked up from germline, CDR1 is GTSNPN and CDR2 is SVGIG (reference sequence). The CDR3 spells CAYGRSGVNSPLHF. In DNA form, the CDR3 reads TGTGCCTACGGGCGGTCAGGGGTTAATTCACCCCTCCACTTT.